The 20 T cell receptor beta chains in this list originate from one sample, sequenced in a study of response to subunit inactivated influenza vaccine. TCRdb processed the RT-PCR reads anew with MiXCR; each CDR3 protein has one entry. The data hold around 200,000 distinct CDR3 sequences, with less than 15% observed a single time. The sample was also linked to a second study, of T cells expressing NK-cell markers. From that paper: The TCR beta cDNA came from 5'RACE template switching with UMIs.

Sequenced material: CD8+ T cells sorted from PBMCs, taken less than 13 days after vaccination. These receptors originate from a man between 45 and 60 years old who received an inactivated influenza vaccine.

Many counts were recorded for this clonotype. The chain recombines TRBV7-9 with TRBJ1-1; D uncertain. This CDR3 is 12 amino acids long. Germline-derived CDR1 and CDR2 are SEHNR and FQNEAQ (reference sequence). Trimming shortened V by 5 bases and J by 4 bases, and 8 bases separated the two germline ends. The CDR3 DNA reads as TGTGCCAGCAGCCACGGTGCCACTGAAGCTTTCTTT. Translated: CASSHGATEAFF.

The rearrangement links TRBV12-3 or TRBV12-4 to TRBJ2-2; D may be TRBD1 or TRBD2 (5 bases each). The CDR3 contains 13 residues. Trimming cost V 3 bases and J 6 bases, with 8 bases left between them. DNA for the CDR3: TGTGCCAGCAGTTTGGGGGTTTCCGGGGAGCTGTTTTTT. Its translation is CASSLGVSGELFF.

The chain couples TRBV5-5 to TRBJ2-4, with 11 bases that match TRBD2. The ends lost 4 bases at V and 9 bases at J; junction bases unmatched: 9. The CDR3 length is 15 residues. Per germline, CDR1 SGHKS and CDR2 YYEKEE (reference sequence). CDR3 coding DNA: TGTGCCAGCAGCGTAAGCACTAGCGGGGGAGGCATTCAGTACTTC. Translation gives CASSVSTSGGGIQYF. Filled out from reference TRBV5-5 and TRBJ2-4, the complete variable domain reads DAGVTQSPTHLIKTRGQQVTLRCSPISGHKSVSWYQQVLGQGPQFIFQYYEKEERGRGNFPDRFSARQFPNYSSELNVNALLLGDSALYLCASSVSTSGGGIQYFGAGTRLSVL.

In its sample, this clonotype was seen a few times. This chain links TRBV7-9 with TRBJ2-2, with D possibly TRBD1 on 6 matching bases. Germline assignment: CDR1 SEHNR and CDR2 FQNEAQ (reference sequence). V was cut by 2 bases and J by 0 bases, with 10 bases left in between. This CDR3 is 16 amino acids long. CDR3 sequence (DNA): TGTGCCAGCAGCTTACAGGGGACGGCGAACACCGGGGAGCTGTTTTTT. Its translation is CASSLQGTANTGELFF.

The chain combines TRBV7-9 with TRBJ2-7; D unresolved. This CDR3 is built from 14 residues. The V end was cut by 5 bases, the J end by 3 bases, with 14 bases between. Looked up from germline, CDR1 is SEHNR and CDR2 is FQNEAQ (reference sequence). CDR3 protein: CASSPPVGFYEQYF. The CDR3 nucleotides are TGTGCCAGCAGCCCCCCGGTGGGGTTCTACGAGCAGTACTTC.

This clonotype showed up just a few times. This chain links TRBV6-2 or TRBV6-3 with TRBJ1-1; D remains ambiguous. The CDR3 has 13 amino acids. Deletions cut 6 bases from V and 3 bases from J, with 11 bases between. CDR1 and CDR2 (germline): MNHEY, SVGEGT. The CDR3, as DNA: TGTGCCAGCAGGCCCGGGGATTACACTGAAGCTTTCTTT. Translating it yields CASRPGDYTEAFF.

This clonotype has a count of ten or more. The J gene is TRBJ2-1, the V gene TRBV3-1; weak D call: TRBD1 (6 bases). Germline V gene data show CDR1 as LGHDT and CDR2 as YNNKEL (reference sequence). The CDR3 runs 17 residues. V was trimmed by 0 bases and J by 10 bases, leaving 22 bases between them. The CDR3 spells CASSQDGDRFSQLEQFF. Written as DNA, the CDR3 is TGTGCCAGCAGCCAAGATGGAGACAGGTTTTCCCAATTAGAGCAGTTCTTC.

The chain links TRBV6-6 to TRBJ2-1, with D uncertain. The CDR3 extends over 13 amino acids. Trimming removed 4 bases at V and 2 bases at J, with 6 bases between. The germline gives CDR1 MNHNY, CDR2 SVGAGI (reference sequence). The CDR3 sequence is CASSSTPYNEQFF. CDR3 nucleotides: TGTGCCAGCAGTTCGACACCCTACAATGAGCAGTTCTTC.

The rearrangement links TRBV12-3 or TRBV12-4 to TRBJ2-7, with D perhaps TRBD2 (5 bases). Trimming removed 4 bases at V and 3 bases at J, with 16 bases between. The CDR3 loop spans 15 amino acids. The CDR3 sequence: CASSYLREGLYEQYF. The DNA for the CDR3 is TGTGCCAGCAGTTACCTCCGGGAAGGGCTCTACGAGCAGTACTTC.

The chain links TRBV4-1 to TRBJ2-7, with D perhaps matching TRBD1 (6 bases). The CDR3 sequence is 14 residues long. The germline V gene has CDR1 MGHRA and CDR2 YSYEKL. Trimming took off 0 bases at V and 6 bases at J, with 12 bases between the two ends. As DNA, the CDR3 is TGCGCCAGCAGCCAAGAGGACAGACCGCGCGAGCAGTACTTC. Its protein is CASSQEDRPREQYF.

This clonotype was recorded a few times. The chain carries TRBV9 and TRBJ2-1, with TRBD2 identical over 12 bases. The germline V gene has CDR1 SGDLS and CDR2 YYNGEE. The CDR3 consists of 14 residues. With V trimmed by 4 bases and J by 8 bases, 4 bases remained unmatched. Here the CDR3 reads CASSTSSGGDEQFF. The CDR3 bases are TGTGCCAGCAGCACCTCTAGCGGGGGGGATGAGCAGTTCTTC.

In this sample, this clonotype turned up many times. The chain couples TRBV19 to TRBJ2-4; tentative D call: TRBD1 (6 bases). CDR3 size: 18 residues. Between the trimmed V and J ends, which lost 5 bases and 3 bases, there was a span of 23 bases. Germline V lookup: CDR1 LNHDA, CDR2 SQIVND (reference sequence). The CDR3 sequence: CASSLFFGWGRDKNIQYF. CDR3 coding DNA: TGTGCCAGTAGTCTTTTTTTTGGTTGGGGGCGCGACAAAAACATTCAGTACTTC.

This clonotype has a handful of counts. The chain uses TRBV4-3 and TRBJ1-2; unclear D gene. The CDR3 totals 14 residues. CDR1 is LGHNA and CDR2 is YSLEER in the germline V gene. V dropped 0 bases and J dropped 8 bases, with 13 bases sitting between them. CDR3 nucleotides: TGCGCCAGCAGCCAAGATGCAGGATGGGGAGGCTACACCTTC. This gives the protein CASSQDAGWGGYTF.

This clonotype was counted many times. The J gene is TRBJ2-3, the V gene TRBV6-2 or TRBV6-3; 11 bases fit TRBD2. CDR3 length: 15 amino acids. CDR1 and CDR2 (germline): MNHEY, SVGEGT. J gave up 2 bases and V 8 bases, and 6 bases lay outside the gene matches. The CDR3 sequence: CASVGTSGHTDTQYF. Here the CDR3 DNA reads TGTGCCAGCGTGGGGACTAGCGGCCACACAGATACGCAGTATTTT.

J is TRBJ2-5 and V is TRBV28; 7 positions match TRBD1. CDR3 size: 14 residues. Germline lookup yields CDR1 MDHEN and CDR2 SYDVKM. Trimming at V came to 6 bases and at J to 2 bases, leaving 6 bases not matched to a gene. The CDR3 spells CASSNDREQETQYF. CDR3 DNA: TGTGCCAGCAGCAATGACAGGGAACAAGAGACCCAGTACTTC.

This clonotype was seen ten or more times. CDR3 sequence (DNA): TGTGCCACCCTGGTCGAGGGGTCCCCAGATACGCAGTATTTT. Encoded protein: CATLVEGSPDTQYF. The rearrangement joins TRBV10-3 to TRBJ2-3; possibly TRBD1 or TRBD2 for D (5 bases each). This CDR3 has 14 residues. CDR1 and CDR2 (germline): ENHRY, SYGVKD. V shed 10 bases and J shed 4 bases, with 18 bases lying between them.

There are many counts of this clonotype. The CDR3 DNA follows: TGTGCCAGCAGCTCCTGGGAGGGGGGGGTCCAAGAGACCCAGTACTTC. Protein sequence: CASSSWEGGVQETQYF. The V call is TRBV11-2, the J call TRBJ2-5; possible D gene TRBD2, 7 bases. V lost 4 bases, J lost 1 base, and 16 bases lay in between. This CDR3 spans 16 amino acids. CDR1 is SGHAT, CDR2 FQNNGV, per germline.

There are a few counts of this clonotype. The CDR3 DNA reads as TGTGCCAGCAGTTTAATGCTGAACACTGAAGCTTTCTTT. Translated, it gives CASSLMLNTEAFF. The chain couples TRBV27 to TRBJ1-1; D unclear. Germline V gives CDR1 MNHEY, CDR2 SMNVEV (reference sequence). Trimming left V 2 bases short and J 0 bases short, with 4 bases between. This CDR3 has 13 residues.

The rearrangement links TRBV4-3 to TRBJ2-3; TRBD2 aligns across 10 bases. V was pared by 0 bases and J by 4 bases, with 7 bases of the junction left unmatched. The CDR3 runs 17 residues. In germline, CDR1 is LGHNA, CDR2 YSLEER. CDR3 DNA sequence: TGCGCCAGCAGCCAAGATTTCTCCCTAGCGGGGGCAGATACGCAGTATTTT. Encoded protein: CASSQDFSLAGADTQYF.

A remark on this clonotype: One end of the junction varies from germline; a read error may be responsible. This rearrangement joins TRBV29-1 to TRBJ1-1, with 8 bases identical to TRBD1. The CDR3 extends over 13 amino acids. Germline assignment: CDR1 SQVTM and CDR2 ANQGSEA. CDR3 loop: CSAPYTGGTEAFF. CDR3 in DNA: TGCAGCGCCCCGTACACAGGGGGGACTGAAGCGTTCTTT.